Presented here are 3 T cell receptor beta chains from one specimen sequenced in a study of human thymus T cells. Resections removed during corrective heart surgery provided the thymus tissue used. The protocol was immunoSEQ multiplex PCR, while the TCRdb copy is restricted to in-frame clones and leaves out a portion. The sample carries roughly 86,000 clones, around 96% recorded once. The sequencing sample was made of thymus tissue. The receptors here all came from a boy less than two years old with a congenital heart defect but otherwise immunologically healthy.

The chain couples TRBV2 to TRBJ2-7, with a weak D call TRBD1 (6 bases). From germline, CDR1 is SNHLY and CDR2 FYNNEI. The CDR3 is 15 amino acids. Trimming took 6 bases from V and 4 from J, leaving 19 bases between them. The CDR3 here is CASRKTTGSEYEQYF. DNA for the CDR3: TGTGCCAGCAGGAAGACTACAGGGTCCGAGTACGAGCAGTACTTC.

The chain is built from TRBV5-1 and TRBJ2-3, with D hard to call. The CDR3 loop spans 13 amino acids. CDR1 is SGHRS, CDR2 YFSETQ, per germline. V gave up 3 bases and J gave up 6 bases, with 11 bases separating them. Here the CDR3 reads CASSWPQEDTQYF. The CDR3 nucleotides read TGCGCCAGCAGCTGGCCCCAAGAGGATACGCAGTATTTT.

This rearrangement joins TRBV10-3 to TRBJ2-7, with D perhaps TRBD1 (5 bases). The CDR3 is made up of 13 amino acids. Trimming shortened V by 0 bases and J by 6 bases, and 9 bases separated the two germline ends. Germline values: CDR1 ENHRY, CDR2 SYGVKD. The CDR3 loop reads CAISESVGVEQYF. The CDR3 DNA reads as TGTGCCATCAGTGAGTCGGTAGGGGTCGAGCAGTACTTC.